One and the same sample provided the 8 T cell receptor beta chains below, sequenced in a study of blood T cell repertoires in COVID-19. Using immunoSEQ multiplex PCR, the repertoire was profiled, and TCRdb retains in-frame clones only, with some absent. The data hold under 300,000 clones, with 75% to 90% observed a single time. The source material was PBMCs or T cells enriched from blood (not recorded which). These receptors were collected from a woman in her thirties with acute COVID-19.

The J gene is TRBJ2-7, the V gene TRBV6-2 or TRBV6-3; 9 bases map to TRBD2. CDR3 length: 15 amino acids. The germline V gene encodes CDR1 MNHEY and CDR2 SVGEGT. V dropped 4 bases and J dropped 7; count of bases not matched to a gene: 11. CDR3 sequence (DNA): TGTGCCAGCAGTTCGACTAGCGGACCTTTTAGGGAGCAGTACTTC. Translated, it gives CASSSTSGPFREQYF.

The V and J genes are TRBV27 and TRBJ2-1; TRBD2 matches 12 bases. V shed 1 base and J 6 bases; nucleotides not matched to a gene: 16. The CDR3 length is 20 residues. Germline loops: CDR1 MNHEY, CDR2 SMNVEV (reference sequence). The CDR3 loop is CASSLFGLGRSGLAGNEQFF. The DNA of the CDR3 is TGTGCCAGCAGTTTATTTGGTCTGGGACGTTCGGGACTAGCGGGCAATGAGCAGTTCTTC.

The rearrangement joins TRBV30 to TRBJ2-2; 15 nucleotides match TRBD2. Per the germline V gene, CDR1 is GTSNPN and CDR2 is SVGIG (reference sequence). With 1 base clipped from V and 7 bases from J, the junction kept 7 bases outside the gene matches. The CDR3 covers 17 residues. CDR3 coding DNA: TGTGCCTGGAGTGGGAGGACTAGCGGGGGGGCTGGCGGGGAGCTGTTTTTT. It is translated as CAWSGRTSGGAGGELFF. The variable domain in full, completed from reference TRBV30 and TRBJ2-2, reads SQTIHQWPATLVQPVGSPLSLECTVEGTSNPNLYWYRQAAGRGLQLLFYSVGIGQISSEVPQNLSASRPQDRQFILSSKKLLLSDSGFYLCAWSGRTSGGAGGELFFGEGSRLTVL.

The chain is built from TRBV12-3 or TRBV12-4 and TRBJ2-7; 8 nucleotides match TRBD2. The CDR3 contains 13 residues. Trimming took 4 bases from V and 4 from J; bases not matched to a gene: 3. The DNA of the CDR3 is TGTGCCAGCAGTTCGGGACTAGTGTACGAGCAGTACTTC. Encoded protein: CASSSGLVYEQYF.

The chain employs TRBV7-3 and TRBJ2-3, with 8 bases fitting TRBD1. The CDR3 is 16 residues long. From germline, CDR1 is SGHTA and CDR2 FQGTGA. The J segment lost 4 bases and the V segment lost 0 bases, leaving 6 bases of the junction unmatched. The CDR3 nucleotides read TGTGCCAGCAGCTTAACCGGGACAGGTATTTCAGATACGCAGTATTTT. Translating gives CASSLTGTGISDTQYF.

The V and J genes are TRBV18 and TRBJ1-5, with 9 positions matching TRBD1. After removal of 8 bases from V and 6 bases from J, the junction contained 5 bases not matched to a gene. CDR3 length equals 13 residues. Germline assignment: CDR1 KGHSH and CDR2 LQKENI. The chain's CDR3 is CASAGQGSQPQHF. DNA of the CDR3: TGTGCCAGCGCCGGACAGGGGAGTCAGCCCCAGCATTTT.

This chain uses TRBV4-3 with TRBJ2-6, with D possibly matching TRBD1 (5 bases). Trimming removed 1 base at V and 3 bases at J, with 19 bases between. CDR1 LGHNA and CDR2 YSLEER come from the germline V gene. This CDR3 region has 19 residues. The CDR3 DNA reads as TGCGCCAGCAGCCAAGTCCAGACCCAGGGCGGAGTTGGGGCCAACGTCCTGACTTTC. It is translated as CASSQVQTQGGVGANVLTF.

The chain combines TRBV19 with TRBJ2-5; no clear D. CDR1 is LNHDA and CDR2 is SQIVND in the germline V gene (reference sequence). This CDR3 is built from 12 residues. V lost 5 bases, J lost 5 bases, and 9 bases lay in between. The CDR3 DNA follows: TGTGCCAGTAGTGTGGTCGGGGAGACCCAGTACTTC. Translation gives CASSVVGETQYF.